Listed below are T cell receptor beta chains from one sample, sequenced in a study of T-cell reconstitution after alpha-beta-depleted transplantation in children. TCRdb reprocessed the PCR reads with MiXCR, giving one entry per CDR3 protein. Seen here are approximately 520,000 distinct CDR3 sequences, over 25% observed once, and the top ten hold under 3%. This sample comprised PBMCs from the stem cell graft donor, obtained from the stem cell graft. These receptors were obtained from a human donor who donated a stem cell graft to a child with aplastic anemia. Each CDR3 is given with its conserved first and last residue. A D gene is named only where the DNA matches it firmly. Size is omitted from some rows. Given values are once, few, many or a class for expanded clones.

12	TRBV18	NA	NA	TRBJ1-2	CASSPAGRINTF	TGTGCCAGCTCACCGGCGGGACGCATTAACACCTTC
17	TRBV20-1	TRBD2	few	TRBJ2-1	CSARPALAGGGGNEQFF	TGCAGTGCTAGGCCCGCTCTAGCGGGAGGAGGTGGGAATGAGCAGTTCTTC
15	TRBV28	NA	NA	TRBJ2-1	CASSLSTRVNNEQFF	TGTGCCAGCAGTTTATCAACTAGGGTAAACAATGAGCAGTTCTTC
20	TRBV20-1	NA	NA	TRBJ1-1	CSARDFGPGRRRGFNTEAFF	TGCAGTGCTAGAGATTTTGGTCCGGGACGAAGGCGGGGGTTCAACACTGAAGCTTTCTTT
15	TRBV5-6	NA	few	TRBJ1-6	CASSLRGGANSPLHF	TGTGCCAGCAGCTTGCGCGGGGGCGCTAATTCACCCCTCCACTTT
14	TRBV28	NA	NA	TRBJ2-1	CASSLFTRYNEQFF	TGTGCCAGCAGTTTATTTACACGTTACAATGAGCAGTTCTTC
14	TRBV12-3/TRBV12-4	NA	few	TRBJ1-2	CASSLLAGVYGYTF	TGTGCCAGCAGTCTCCTGGCAGGGGTCTATGGCTACACCTTC
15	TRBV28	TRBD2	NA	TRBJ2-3	CASRKGLGGTDTQYF	TGTGCCAGCAGAAAGGGACTAGGAGGCACAGATACGCAGTATTTT
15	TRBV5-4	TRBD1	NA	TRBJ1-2	CASSIGQGIGYGYTF	TGTGCCAGCAGCATTGGACAGGGGATCGGCTATGGCTACACCTTC
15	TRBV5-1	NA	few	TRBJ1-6	CASSLGHGVGSPLHF	TGCGCCAGCAGCTTGGGCCACGGCGTAGGGTCACCCCTCCACTTT
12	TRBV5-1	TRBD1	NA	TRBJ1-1	CASSSGQSAAFF	TGCGCCAGCAGCTCGGGACAGTCTGCAGCTTTCTTT
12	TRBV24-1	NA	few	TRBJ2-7	CATSDLGYEQYF	TGTGCCACCAGTGATTTGGGTTACGAGCAGTACTTC
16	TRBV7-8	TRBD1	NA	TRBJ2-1	CASSPLRGRVKNEQFF	TGTGCCAGCAGCCCATTGAGGGGGCGCGTAAAAAATGAGCAGTTCTTC
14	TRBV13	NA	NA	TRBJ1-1	CASSSRDLNTEAFF	TGTGCCAGCAGCTCCCGGGACTTGAACACTGAAGCTTTCTTT
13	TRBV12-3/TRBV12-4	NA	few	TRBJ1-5	CASSLRPGQPQHF	TGTGCCAGCAGTTTAAGGCCCGGTCAGCCCCAGCATTTT
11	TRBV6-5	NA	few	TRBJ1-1	CASSYRWEAFF	TGTGCCAGCAGTTACCGTTGGGAAGCTTTCTTT
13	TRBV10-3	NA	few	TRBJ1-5	CAISEFTDQPQHF	TGTGCCATCAGTGAGTTCACTGATCAGCCCCAGCATTTT
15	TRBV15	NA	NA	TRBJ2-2	CATSRFGDNTGELFF	TGTGCCACCTCGAGATTTGGAGATAACACCGGGGAGCTGTTTTTT
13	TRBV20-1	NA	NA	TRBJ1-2	CSARDRSRDGYTF	TGCAGTGCTAGAGATAGGTCACGAGATGGCTACACCTTC
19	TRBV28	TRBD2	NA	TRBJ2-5	CASSSQLAGGIEGEETQYF	TGTGCCAGCAGTTCACAACTAGCGGGAGGGATAGAAGGAGAAGAGACCCAGTACTTC
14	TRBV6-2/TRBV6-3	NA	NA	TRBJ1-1	CASIEPGVDTEAFF	TGTGCCAGCATCGAACCGGGGGTGGACACTGAAGCTTTCTTT
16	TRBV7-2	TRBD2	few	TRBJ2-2	CASPKAGLDRTGELFF	TGTGCCAGCCCGAAAGCTGGACTAGATCGGACCGGGGAGCTGTTTTTT
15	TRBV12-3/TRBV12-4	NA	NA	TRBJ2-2	CASSEWGQNTGELFF	TGTGCCAGCAGTGAATGGGGGCAGAACACCGGGGAGCTGTTTTTT
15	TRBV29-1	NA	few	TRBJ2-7	CSVEGCDGAGCEQYF	TGCAGCGTTGAAGGTTGTGACGGCGCGGGATGCGAGCAGTACTTC
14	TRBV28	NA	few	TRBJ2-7	CASSFPGRLYEQYF	TGTGCCAGCAGTTTCCCTGGACGACTTTACGAGCAGTACTTC
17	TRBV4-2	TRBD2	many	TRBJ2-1	CASSQDEAGGPSNEQFF	TGTGCCAGCAGCCAAGATGAGGCGGGAGGGCCTTCTAATGAGCAGTTCTTC
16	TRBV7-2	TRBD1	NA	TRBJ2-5	CASSLGDRGERETQYF	TGTGCCAGCAGCTTAGGGGACAGGGGAGAGAGGGAGACCCAGTACTTC
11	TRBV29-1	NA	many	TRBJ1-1	CSSIWGGEAFF	TGCAGCTCTATTTGGGGGGGTGAAGCTTTCTTT
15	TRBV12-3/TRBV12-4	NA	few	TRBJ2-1	CASSLAGFSYNEQFF	TGTGCCAGCAGTTTAGCGGGCTTCTCCTACAATGAGCAGTTCTTC